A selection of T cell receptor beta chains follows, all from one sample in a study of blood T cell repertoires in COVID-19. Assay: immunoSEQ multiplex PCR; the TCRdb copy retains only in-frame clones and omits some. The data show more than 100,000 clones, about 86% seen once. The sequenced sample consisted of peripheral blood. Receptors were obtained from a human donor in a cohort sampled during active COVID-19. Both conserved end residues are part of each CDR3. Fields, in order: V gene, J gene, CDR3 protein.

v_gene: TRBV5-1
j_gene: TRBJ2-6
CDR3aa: CASTRQGTGANVLTF

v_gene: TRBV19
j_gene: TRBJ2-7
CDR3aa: CASSRGGRASSYEQYF

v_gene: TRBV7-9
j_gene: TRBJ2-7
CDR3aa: CASSLMYGGSYEQYF

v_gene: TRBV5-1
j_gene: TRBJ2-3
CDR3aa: CASSFSGATDTQYF

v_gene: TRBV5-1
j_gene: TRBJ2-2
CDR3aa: CASSWGQGTGELFF

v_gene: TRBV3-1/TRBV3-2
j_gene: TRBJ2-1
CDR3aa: CASSQRVSGGPEQFF

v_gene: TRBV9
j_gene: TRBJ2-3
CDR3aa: CASSGHTVTDTQYF

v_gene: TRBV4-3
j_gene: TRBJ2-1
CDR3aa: CASSQDRGQVTYNEQFF

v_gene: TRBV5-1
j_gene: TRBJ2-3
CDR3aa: CASRDSGDTQYF

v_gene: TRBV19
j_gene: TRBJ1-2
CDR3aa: CASSIGGGQGDGYTF

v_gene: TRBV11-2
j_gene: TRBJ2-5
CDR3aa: CASSRGTSARRGETQYF

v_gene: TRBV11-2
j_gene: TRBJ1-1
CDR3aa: CASSTTGDLTEAFF

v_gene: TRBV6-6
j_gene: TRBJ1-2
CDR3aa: CASSYGGVDYGYTF

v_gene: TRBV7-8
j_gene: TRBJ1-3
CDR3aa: CASSPGQGARGNTIYF

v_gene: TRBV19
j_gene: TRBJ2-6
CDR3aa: CASSIQQGRGANVLTF

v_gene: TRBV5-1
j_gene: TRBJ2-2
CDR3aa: CASSSRLNTGELFF

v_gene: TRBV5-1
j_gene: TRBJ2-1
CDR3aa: CASSWGTSGYNEEQFF

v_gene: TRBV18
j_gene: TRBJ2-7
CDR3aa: CASSPPWGGYEQYF

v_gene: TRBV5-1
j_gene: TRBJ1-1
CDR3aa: CASSLELQGNTEAFF

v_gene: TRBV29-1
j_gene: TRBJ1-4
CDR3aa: CSVGGGSNEKLFF

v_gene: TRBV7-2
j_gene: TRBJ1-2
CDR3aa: CASSLTIANYGYTF

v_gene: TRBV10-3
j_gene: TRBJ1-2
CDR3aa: CAISWGQEMYGYTF

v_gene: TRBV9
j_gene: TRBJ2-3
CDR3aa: CASSAGGGPDTQYF

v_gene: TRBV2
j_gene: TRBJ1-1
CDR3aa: CASTPSRVFTEAFF

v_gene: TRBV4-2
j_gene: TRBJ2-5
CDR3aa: CASSQTRQETQYF

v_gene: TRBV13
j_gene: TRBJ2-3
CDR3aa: CASSLSRGSVSTDTQYF

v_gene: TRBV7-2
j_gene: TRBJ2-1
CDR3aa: CASSLGTSVYNEQFF

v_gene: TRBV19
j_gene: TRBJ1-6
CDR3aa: CASSPRGSYNSPLHF